This T cell receptor (beta chain) was obtained from a study of cytomegalovirus exposure and HLA in healthy donors. Across the study: HLA-typed donors were the source of 80 million to 90 million unique TCRs, which an early data release held.

As regards this clone: Antigen unknown.

Study-wide points: An apparent linkage of common viral pathogens to several of the most significant clusters emerged in a later analysis. A missense DCLRE1C variant was associated with V- and J-gene trimming of TCR beta chains in a later analysis, and an independent cohort replicated the association. Cytomegalovirus status, reportedly, was diagnosed with high specificity and sensitivity by the classifier.

PCR primers comprised 60 Vbeta and 13 Jbeta primers. Some clones are missing from TCRdb's copy, which holds only in-frame ones; the method was immunoSEQ multiplex PCR. The sample records 150,000 to 200,000 clones, roughly 75% being singletons. The clonotype originates from a woman aged 40-49 years in good health and CMV-seropositive. Sequencing input: PBMCs.

In DNA, the CDR3 is TGTGCCAGCTCACGTGCTGGACTAGCGGGAGAAGGAGAGACCCAGTACTTC. Its translation is CASSRAGLAGEGETQYF. The V call is TRBV18, the J call TRBJ2-5; 13 nucleotides agree with TRBD2. CDR3 length: 17 amino acids. V lost 4 bases to trimming and J lost 4 bases; unmatched junction nucleotides: 9. Germline CDR1 KGHSH, CDR2 LQKENI.